Listed here are 23 T cell receptor beta chains from one sample, sequenced in a study of cytomegalovirus exposure and HLA in healthy donors. Both 60 Vbeta primers and 13 Jbeta primers went into the PCR. Clones were sequenced by immunoSEQ multiplex PCR, and TCRdb holds only the in-frame ones, with some missing. Seen here are roughly 100,000 clones, 78% observed once, and the top ten hold 1.3%. What was sequenced was PBMCs. These receptors were collected from a young man in good health and CMV-seronegative.

The gene calls are TRBV28 and TRBJ2-7; a possible D gene is TRBD1 (5 bases). The germline V gene encodes CDR1 MDHEN and CDR2 SYDVKM. The CDR3 is 12 residues long. Trimming pared 10 bases from V and 4 bases from J, leaving 14 bases between. CDR3 sequence (DNA): TGTGCCACAAACCCAGGGCTGTACGAGCAGTACTTC. Protein: CATNPGLYEQYF.

The chain carries TRBV27 and TRBJ2-2, with a weak D call TRBD1 (6 bases). Germline loops: CDR1 MNHEY, CDR2 SMNVEV (reference sequence). CDR3 length equals 14 residues. V lost 7 bases and J lost 7, with 16 bases in between. This chain's CDR3 is CASTPHRDVGELFF. CDR3 nucleotide sequence: TGTGCCAGCACCCCTCACAGGGACGTCGGGGAGCTGTTTTTT.

V is TRBV19 and J is TRBJ2-3; maybe TRBD2 (6 bases). The CDR3 has 14 amino acids. Germline V gene sequence: CDR1 LNHDA, CDR2 SQIVND (reference sequence). Trimming took off 3 bases at V and 4 bases at J, with 11 bases between the two ends. In DNA, the CDR3 is TGTGCCAGTAGTATCGGCGGGGTTCCAGATACGCAGTATTTT. Its translation is CASSIGGVPDTQYF.

The gene calls are TRBV5-4 and TRBJ2-5; TRBD2 matches at 9 bases. The DNA end is more similar to TRBJ2-7, so the J call may be wrong. In germline, CDR1 is SGHNT, CDR2 YYREEE (reference sequence). The CDR3 spans 16 residues. CDR3 region: CASRAGTSRSSYEQYF. The CDR3, as DNA: TGTGCCAGCAGGGCCGGGACTAGCAGATCAAGCTACGAGCAGTACTTC.

The genes are TRBV9 and TRBJ2-1, with 7 bases fitting TRBD2. CDR3 size: 15 residues. Germline values: CDR1 SGDLS, CDR2 YYNGEE. With 3 bases clipped from V and 0 bases from J, the junction kept 3 bases outside the gene matches. CDR3 region: CASSAGTTSYNEQFF. CDR3 in DNA: TGTGCCAGCAGCGCCGGGACTACCTCCTACAATGAGCAGTTCTTC.

A few counts support this clone. The chain couples TRBV7-2 to TRBJ2-7; D perhaps matches TRBD2 (5 bases). The germline V and J ends were trimmed by 3 bases and 2 bases, with 8 bases remaining between them. The CDR3 totals 13 residues. The germline V gene encodes CDR1 SGHTA and CDR2 FQGNSA. The chain's CDR3 is CASSFSAAYEQYF. The CDR3 DNA is TGTGCCAGCAGCTTTAGCGCCGCCTACGAGCAGTACTTC. The full variable domain, its missing parts supplied by reference TRBV7-2 and TRBJ2-7, is GAGVSQSPSNKVTEKGKDVELRCDPISGHTALYWYRQSLGQGLEFLIYFQGNSAPDKSGLPSDRFSAERTGGSVSTLTIQRTQQEDSAVYLCASSFSAAYEQYFGPGTRLTVT.

This clone has just a few counts. V is TRBV5-1 and J is TRBJ1-5, with 7 bases matching TRBD1. Germline-derived CDR1 and CDR2 are SGHRS and YFSETQ. Trimming at V came to 7 bases and at J to 2 bases, leaving 9 bases not matched to a gene. CDR3 length equals 15 residues. In DNA, the CDR3 is TGCGCCAGCTCACCGGGACAGAGGGGCAATCAGCCCCAGCATTTT. Translation gives CASSPGQRGNQPQHF.

The rearrangement uses TRBV11-2 and TRBJ2-1; D is possibly TRBD2 (5 bases). Deletions cut 0 bases from V and 9 bases from J, with 6 bases between. The CDR3 totals 12 residues. Germline CDR1 reads SGHAT; CDR2 reads FQNNGV. The CDR3 region is CASSLEGVEQFF. The CDR3 DNA reads TGTGCCAGCAGCTTAGAGGGAGTTGAGCAGTTCTTC.

In its sample, this clone was seen once. The junction and the germline gene differ at one end; a read error may be behind it. V and J are TRBV19 and TRBJ2-1; TRBD2 aligns across 9 bases. This CDR3 comprises 12 residues. The V gene's germline CDR1 is LNHDA and CDR2 SQIVND (reference sequence). The DNA for the CDR3 is TGTGCCAGTAGTATGTTGGGACTAGCTCCGATCTTC. Its protein is CASSMLGLAPIF.

This chain joins TRBV19 and TRBJ2-7; TRBD1 is a possible D gene (6 bases). Germline values: CDR1 LNHDA, CDR2 SQIVND (reference sequence). This CDR3 has 12 amino acids. V lost 5 bases and J lost 6, with 11 bases in between. The CDR3 loop reads CASSSSGAEQYF. The CDR3 DNA reads TGTGCCAGTAGTTCTTCAGGGGCCGAGCAGTACTTC.

DNA for the CDR3: TGCGCCAGCAGTTACGACAGGGTTTCTGGAAACACCATATATTTT. Residues: CASSYDRVSGNTIYF. This chain links TRBV5-1 with TRBJ1-3; TRBD1 agrees at 7 bases. V lost 5 bases to trimming and J lost 1 base; unmatched junction nucleotides: 6. CDR1 is SGHRS, CDR2 YFSETQ, per germline. The CDR3 is 15 residues long.

Only a few counts were recorded for this clone. The chain is built from TRBV19 and TRBJ1-1; D possibly corresponds to TRBD1 (6 bases). V was cut by 7 bases and J by 5 bases, with 20 bases left in between. The CDR3 covers 15 residues. The germline V gene has CDR1 LNHDA and CDR2 SQIVND (reference sequence). DNA for the CDR3: TGTGCCAGTATCAAGCTCGCGGGGGGCGGAACTGAAGCTTTCTTT. Translation: CASIKLAGGGTEAFF.

Only a few counts were recorded for this clone. CDR3 loop: CATRTGTGVYEQYF. CDR3 sequence (DNA): TGTGCCACCAGGACCGGGACAGGGGTCTACGAGCAGTACTTC. The V gene is TRBV10-3, the J gene TRBJ2-7; 10 positions match TRBD1. The CDR3 length is 14 residues. Germline V CDR1 and CDR2: ENHRY, SYGVKD. The V and J ends lost 10 bases and 3 bases, in that order; junction bases with no gene match: 9.

The chain couples TRBV19 to TRBJ2-3; 8 bases agree with TRBD1. This CDR3 has 12 residues. Germline assignment: CDR1 LNHDA and CDR2 SQIVND (reference sequence). V lost 5 bases, J lost 7 bases, and 2 bases stayed unmatched. CDR3 coding DNA: TGTGCCAGTAGTCAGGGGGCTTATACGCAGTATTTT. Translating gives CASSQGAYTQYF.

This clone was recorded only once. This sequence joins TRBV27 and TRBJ2-7; TRBD1 is a possible D gene (6 bases). The CDR3 extends over 14 amino acids. Germline CDR1 and CDR2: MNHEY and SMNVEV (reference sequence). V gave up 2 bases and J gave up 2 bases, with 10 bases separating them. This CDR3 reads CASSLRDNPYEQYF. Written as DNA, the CDR3 is TGTGCCAGCAGTTTAAGGGACAACCCCTACGAGCAGTACTTC.

The chain recombines TRBV5-1 with TRBJ2-3; TRBD2 aligns across 7 bases. Germline V CDR1 and CDR2: SGHRS, YFSETQ. The junction had 6 bases not matched to a gene; V was cut back by 0 bases and J by 2 bases. The CDR3 covers 16 residues. This CDR3 reads CASSLGAGVITDTQYF. The CDR3 region has the DNA TGCGCCAGCAGCTTGGGGGCGGGAGTCATCACAGATACGCAGTATTTT.

The rearrangement links TRBV5-4 to TRBJ2-7; TRBD1 matches at 11 bases. V was clipped by 4 bases and J by 7 bases; unmatched bases: 10. This CDR3 contains 15 residues. CDR1 is SGHNT, CDR2 YYREEE, per germline (reference sequence). The CDR3 nucleotides read TGTGCCAGCAGCATAGGACAGGGGGCGCCTAAGGAGCAGTACTTC. Protein product: CASSIGQGAPKEQYF.

CDR3 sequence: CASSATRGRNTEAFF. For the CDR3, the DNA is TGTGCCAGCAGTGCCACTAGGGGGCGGAACACTGAAGCTTTCTTT. This chain links TRBV7-9 with TRBJ1-1; 7 bases align to TRBD1. Germline trimming cut 6 bases from V and 1 base from J; bases unmatched to any gene: 8. Looked up from germline, CDR1 is SEHNR and CDR2 is FQNEAQ (reference sequence). The CDR3 has 15 residues.

This clone was seen only once. V usage is TRBV6-5 and J usage is TRBJ1-2; maybe TRBD1 (6 bases). Germline V gene data show CDR1 as MNHEY and CDR2 as SVGAGI. CDR3 length: 15 amino acids. The V end lost 2 bases, the J end lost 1 base, and 11 bases lay between the germline ends. The CDR3 reads CASSYGGGDNYGYTF. CDR3 bases: TGTGCCAGCAGTTACGGAGGGGGGGATAACTATGGCTACACCTTC.

This clone was picked up one time. V gene TRBV19 combines with J gene TRBJ1-2; 11 bases agree with TRBD1. The germline gives CDR1 LNHDA, CDR2 SQIVND (reference sequence). This CDR3 comprises 15 residues. V trimming: 5 bases; J trimming: 7 bases; junction bases outside the gene matches: 9. CDR3 loop: CASSFRDRGFRGYTF. The CDR3 bases are TGTGCCAGTAGTTTCCGGGACAGGGGGTTCCGTGGCTACACCTTC.

CDR3 nucleotides: TGCGCCAGCAGCCAAGCGTACGTGGGGCAAGCTTTCTTT. It translates to CASSQAYVGQAFF. The V and J genes are TRBV4-1 and TRBJ1-1; possible D gene TRBD1, 5 bases. V was clipped by 1 base and J by 9 bases, with 12 bases between them. The CDR3 contains 13 residues. Germline loops: CDR1 MGHRA, CDR2 YSYEKL.

This rearrangement joins TRBV28 to TRBJ1-4; 10 bases match TRBD1. Germline CDR1 reads MDHEN; CDR2 reads SYDVKM. The CDR3 sequence is 16 residues long. V shed 7 bases and J 5 bases; nucleotides not matched to a gene: 10. CDR3 DNA: TGTGCCAGCAAGGAGGGCCCGGGACAGGGGAATGAAAAACTGTTTTTT. Amino acids: CASKEGPGQGNEKLFF.

The chain has TRBV27 and TRBJ1-4, with D uncertain. Germline V gene data show CDR1 as MNHEY and CDR2 as SMNVEV (reference sequence). The CDR3 spans 16 residues. V was clipped by 4 bases and J by 0 bases, with 12 bases between them. In DNA form, the CDR3 reads TGTGCCAGCAGTTCCGTGAGGGCCGCAACTAATGAAAAACTGTTTTTT. Translation gives CASSSVRAATNEKLFF. The full variable domain, completed using reference TRBV27 and TRBJ1-4, is EAQVTQNPRYLITVTGKKLTVTCSQNMNHEYMSWYRQDPGLGLRQIYYSMNVEVTDKGDVPEGYKVSRKEKRNFPLILESPSPNQTSLYFCASSSVRAATNEKLFFGSGTQLSVL.